This T cell receptor (beta chain) was identified in a study of control samples from healthy donors and cancer patients. Sequenced by immunoSEQ multiplex PCR; TCRdb stores in-frame clones only, minus some. The sample includes roughly 120,000 clones, 89% of them seen just once. This CDR3 has 15 amino acids. Trimming removed 6 bases from V and 1 base from J, with 15 bases in between. Germline V gene lookup returns CDR1 MNHEY and CDR2 SMNVEV (reference sequence). The rearrangement joins TRBV27 to TRBJ1-2, with a possible D match to TRBD1 (5 bases). The origin of this receptor is a man aged 50-60 years in good health. The sample comprised blood. Here the CDR3 reads CASRKTGVLNYGYTF. As DNA, the CDR3 is TGTGCCAGCAGAAAAACAGGCGTTCTTAACTATGGCTACACCTTC.